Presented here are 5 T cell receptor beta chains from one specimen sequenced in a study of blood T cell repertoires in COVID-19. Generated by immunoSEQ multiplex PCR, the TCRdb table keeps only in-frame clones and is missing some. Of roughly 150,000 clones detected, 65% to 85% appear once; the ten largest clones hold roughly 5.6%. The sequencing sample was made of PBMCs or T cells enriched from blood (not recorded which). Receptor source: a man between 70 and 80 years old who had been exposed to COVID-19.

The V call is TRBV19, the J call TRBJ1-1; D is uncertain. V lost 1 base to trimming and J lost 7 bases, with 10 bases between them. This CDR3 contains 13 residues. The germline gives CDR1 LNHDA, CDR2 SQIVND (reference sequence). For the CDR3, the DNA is TGTGCCAGTAGTATAGGTCGGTACAGTGAAGCTTTCTTT. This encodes CASSIGRYSEAFF.

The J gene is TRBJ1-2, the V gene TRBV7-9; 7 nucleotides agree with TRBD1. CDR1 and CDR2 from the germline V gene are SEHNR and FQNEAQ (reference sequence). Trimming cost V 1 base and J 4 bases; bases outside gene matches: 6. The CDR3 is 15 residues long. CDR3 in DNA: TGTGCCAGCAGCTTAGAGGGGGGACAGTTCTATGGCTACACCTTC. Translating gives CASSLEGGQFYGYTF.

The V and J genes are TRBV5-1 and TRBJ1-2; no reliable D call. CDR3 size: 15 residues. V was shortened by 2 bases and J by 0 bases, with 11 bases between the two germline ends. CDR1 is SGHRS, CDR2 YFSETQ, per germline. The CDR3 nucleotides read TGCGCCAGCAGCTTAAGGCAGGATTCTAACTATGGCTACACCTTC. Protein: CASSLRQDSNYGYTF.

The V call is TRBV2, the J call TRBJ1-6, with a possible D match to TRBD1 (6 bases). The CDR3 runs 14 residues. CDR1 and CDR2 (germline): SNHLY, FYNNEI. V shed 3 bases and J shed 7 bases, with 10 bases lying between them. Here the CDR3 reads CASSERQGNSPLHF. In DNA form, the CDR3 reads TGTGCCAGCAGTGAGAGGCAGGGGAATTCACCCCTCCACTTT.

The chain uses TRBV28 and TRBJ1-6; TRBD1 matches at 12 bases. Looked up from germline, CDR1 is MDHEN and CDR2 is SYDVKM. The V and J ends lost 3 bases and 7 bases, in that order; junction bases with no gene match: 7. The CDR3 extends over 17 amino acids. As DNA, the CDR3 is TGTGCCAGCAGTTTGCCGGGACAGGGGGCTTGGAATTCACCCCTCCACTTT. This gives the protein CASSLPGQGAWNSPLHF.